This record concerns one TCR beta chain sequence. Antigen: not known. This sample was taken from a study of T cell responses to AZD1222 COVID-19 vaccine. Study-wide points: Sampled repertoires all dated from after the peak T cell response. The donors showed a predominance of white British ancestry and of females, with possible underestimation of clonal diversity. Nearly half of unique spike-specific TCRs reportedly avoided B.1.351 and B.1.1.7 mutated regions.

Germline values: CDR1 MNHEY, CDR2 SVGAGI. The CDR3 has 14 amino acids. The ends were cut back, 7 bases at V and 9 bases at J, with 19 bases in the middle. Produced via immunoSEQ multiplex PCR; TCRdb's table is partial and in-frame only. The table has more than 150,000 clones, about 90% seen once. The TCR originated in an adult in good health. The J gene is TRBJ2-1, the V gene TRBV6-5, with unresolved D. The sample in question was peripheral blood, obtained on day 0 of AZD1222 vaccination. The CDR3 spells CASMIREYGGEQFF. Here the CDR3 DNA reads TGTGCCAGCATGATCCGAGAATATGGCGGTGAGCAGTTCTTC.